This T cell receptor (beta chain) is from a study of blood T cells in healthy people across ages. General study points: For the donors, CMV status was unknown and possibly confounded expanded clonotype changes.

A note on this clonotype: No antigen is known for it.

This CDR3 comprises 14 residues. Germline assignment: CDR1 SGHRS and CDR2 YFSETQ. The ends were cut back, 3 bases at V and 6 bases at J, with 12 bases in the middle. For the second PCR, which ran for 7 to 11 cycles, a sample-barcoded 5' primer and a J-beta primer mix were used. TCRdb re-called the 5' RACE reads through MiXCR, storing one row per CDR3 protein. The repertoire holds 730,000 or so distinct CDR3 sequences, with 35% to 50% as singletons. The receptor comes from an older man in good health. Sample: blood. The gene calls are TRBV5-1 and TRBJ1-4; unclear D gene. CDR3 amino acids: CASSYTGSDEKLFF. The CDR3 bases are TGCGCCAGCAGCTATACCGGTTCAGATGAAAAACTGTTTTTT.